This TCR beta chain derives from a study of a mutant IDH1 vaccine in newly diagnosed glioma. Across the study: Previous treatment comprised radiotherapy, temozolomide, or both, mostly both. The study's findings and limits: The study observed vaccine-induced immune responses in 93.3% of patients.

CDR1 is LNHDA, CDR2 SQIVND, per germline (reference sequence). The V and J ends lost 3 bases and 0 bases respectively, with 10 bases between them. This CDR3 has 15 amino acids. Clones were read by immunoSEQ multiplex PCR, and TCRdb kept only the in-frame ones, dropping some. The profile shows about 46,000 clones, around three quarters of them singletons. Time point noted: baseline, week 1 (first vaccination visit). The treatment was: pre-vaccination baseline after standard-of-care therapy. In its sample, this clone was seen once. Its antigen remains unidentified. Sequenced material: PBMCs, taken from a glioma patient treated with radiotherapy, temozolomide or both. The clonotype comes from a woman aged 40 to 49 with glioma. V is TRBV19 and J is TRBJ2-3; D possibly uses TRBD1 or TRBD2 (5 bases each). The CDR3 here is CASSIGAGSTDTQYF. CDR3 sequence (DNA): TGTGCCAGTAGTATCGGGGCGGGCAGCACAGATACGCAGTATTTT.